This T cell receptor beta chain came from a study of OX40 agonist ivuxolimab in advanced cancers. Study context: Mean age approximately 59 years, range roughly 20 to 85; around 80% male.

Whole-study results and caveats: At 0.1 to 3.0 mg/kg, CD4+ and CD8+ blood T cells expanded clonally by week 6. Low clonal expansion, among the lowest seen, marked partial responders at 0.1-3.0 mg/kg.

V was clipped by 5 bases and J by 2 bases, with 12 bases between them. This CDR3 is 14 amino acids long. Germline V lookup: CDR1 SEHNR, CDR2 FQNEAQ (reference sequence). Sequencing was performed with immunoSEQ multiplex PCR; in TCRdb, only in-frame clones are kept and a portion is missing. Here the sample spans 40,000 to 60,000 clones, about 90% being singletons. With regard to this clone: Its antigen remains unknown.

The TCR sequence derives from an adult with an advanced solid tumor such as melanoma, head and neck, liver or kidney cancer. The rearrangement joins TRBV7-9 to TRBJ1-1, with D perhaps matching TRBD1 (6 bases). The specimen was CD4+ or CD8+ T cells sorted from blood, collected in a trial of the OX40 agonist ivuxolimab. The CDR3 sequence is CASSLDRTNTEAFF. As DNA, the CDR3 is TGTGCCAGCAGCCTGGACAGAACCAACACTGAAGCTTTCTTT. Drawing the rest from reference TRBV7-9 and TRBJ1-1, the complete variable domain is DTGVSQNPRHKITKRGQNVTFRCDPISEHNRLYWYRQTLGQGPEFLTYFQNEAQLEKSRLLSDRFSAERPKGSFSTLEIQRTEQGDSAMYLCASSLDRTNTEAFFGQGTRLTVV.